The 32 T cell receptor beta chains given below trace back to one sample, sequenced in a study of beta chain features in type 1 diabetes. Reverse transcription of all isolated RNA meant that expressed TCRB transcripts were sequenced. Produced via immunoSEQ multiplex PCR; TCRdb's table is partial and in-frame only. This sample yields 450,000 to 600,000 clones, of which approximately 28% are seen a single time; around 0.065% belongs to the top ten. The specimen was naive CD4+ T cells from blood. Receptors originate from a man between 18 and 35 years old in good health.

The V gene is TRBV4-3, the J gene TRBJ2-1, with D perhaps TRBD1 (5 bases). V lost 0 bases and J 8 bases, leaving 11 bases between the germline ends. The V gene's germline CDR1 is LGHNA and CDR2 YSLEER. This CDR3 is 14 amino acids long. CDR3 sequence (DNA): TGCGCCAGCAGCCAAGAAGGGGCCCGGGATGAGCAGTTCTTC. Protein: CASSQEGARDEQFF.

With respect to this clone: This sample also contains other DNA sequences that code for the same CDR3. The CDR3 DNA reads TGTGCCATTAGCGGTAGCACAGATACGCAGTATTTT. This sequence encodes CAISGSTDTQYF. The V gene is TRBV10-3, the J gene TRBJ2-3; D may be TRBD2 (6 bases). CDR3 length equals 12 residues. Germline assignment: CDR1 ENHRY and CDR2 SYGVKD. Trimming cost V 9 bases and J 0 bases, with 7 bases left between them.

The rearrangement uses TRBV30 and TRBJ2-3, with 10 positions matching TRBD2. The V and J ends lost 2 bases and 3 bases, in that order; junction bases with no gene match: 2. Germline V gene lookup returns CDR1 GTSNPN and CDR2 SVGIG (reference sequence). The CDR3 is 14 amino acids. CDR3 in amino acids: CAWSILAGTDTQYF. In nucleotides, the CDR3 is TGTGCCTGGAGTATACTAGCGGGGACAGATACGCAGTATTTT.

This chain joins TRBV25-1 and TRBJ1-2, with D hard to call. The CDR3 has 13 residues. Germline lookup yields CDR1 MGHDK and CDR2 SYGVNS. Trimming took 3 bases from V and 8 from J, leaving 13 bases between them. DNA of the CDR3: TGTGCCAGCAGTGAGTGGCCCGGCGGCGGCTACACCTTC. Protein sequence: CASSEWPGGGYTF.

The chain has TRBV30 and TRBJ1-1; no definite D call. Trimming removed 0 bases from V and 0 bases from J, with 8 bases in between. The CDR3 sequence is 14 residues long. Looked up from germline, CDR1 is GTSNPN and CDR2 is SVGIG (reference sequence). CDR3 nucleotide sequence: TGTGCCTGGAGTGTACGGTTAATGAACACTGAAGCTTTCTTT. Translated: CAWSVRLMNTEAFF.

The CDR3 here is CAWRSGSHMNTEAFF. The CDR3 bases are TGTGCCTGGAGGTCTGGCAGTCACATGAACACTGAAGCTTTCTTT. The rearrangement joins TRBV30 to TRBJ1-1; D remains ambiguous. The ends were cut back, 3 bases at V and 0 bases at J, with 14 bases in the middle. This CDR3 contains 15 residues. The V gene's germline CDR1 is GTSNPN and CDR2 SVGIG (reference sequence).

This chain links TRBV29-1 with TRBJ1-1; no reliable D call. Per germline, CDR1 SQVTM and CDR2 ANQGSEA. Trimming removed 6 bases from V and 6 bases from J, with 17 bases in between. The CDR3 covers 13 residues. For the CDR3, the DNA is TGCAGCGTCAGCGGGGTGTTTTTAGCTGAAGCTTTCTTT. This translates into CSVSGVFLAEAFF.

The chain combines TRBV5-6 with TRBJ1-5; D is undetermined. Trimming took off 2 bases at V and 0 bases at J, with 6 bases between the two ends. This CDR3 region has 14 residues. CDR1 and CDR2 (germline): SGHDT, YYEEEE. DNA of the CDR3: TGTGCCAGCAGCTTCTCAGGTAGCAATCAGCCCCAGCATTTT. Translating gives CASSFSGSNQPQHF.

The chain combines TRBV7-9 with TRBJ1-1; no firm D call. CDR1 and CDR2 (germline): SEHNR, FQNEAQ (reference sequence). The CDR3 has 14 amino acids. Trimming removed 2 bases from V and 1 base from J, with 8 bases in between. CDR3 sequence reads: CASSLHRQNTEAFF. The CDR3 DNA sequence: TGTGCCAGCAGCTTACACCGACAGAACACTGAAGCTTTCTTT.

The genes are TRBV30 and TRBJ2-6, with D uncertain. With 1 base removed from V and 0 bases from J, the gap between germline ends came to 7 bases. Germline V CDR1 and CDR2: GTSNPN, SVGIG (reference sequence). This CDR3 is 15 amino acids long. The CDR3 DNA follows: TGTGCCTGGAGTGAGGAATACTCTGGGGCCAACGTCCTGACTTTC. Residues: CAWSEEYSGANVLTF.

This clone was seen a few times. CDR3 DNA sequence: TGTGCCAGCAGCCAAGATCGGGCTAGCGGAGACAATGAGCAGTTCTTC. It translates to CASSQDRASGDNEQFF. The chain couples TRBV4-2 to TRBJ2-1; 7 bases line up with TRBD2. In germline, CDR1 is LGHNA, CDR2 YNFKEQ. Losses at the gene ends were 0 bases for V and 5 bases for J; bases not matched to a gene: 7. The CDR3 is 16 residues long.

This clone has only a few counts. J is TRBJ2-7 and V is TRBV25-1; D is uncertain. The CDR3 has 14 residues. The germline V gene encodes CDR1 MGHDK and CDR2 SYGVNS. V lost 0 bases, J lost 2 bases, and 8 bases lay in between. In DNA, the CDR3 is TGTGCCAGCAGTGAATATCTGGTTCCCTACGAGCAGTACTTC. It translates to CASSEYLVPYEQYF.

This clone has more than one count but fewer than ten. J is TRBJ2-1 and V is TRBV10-3, with 10 nucleotides matching TRBD2. The CDR3 extends over 13 amino acids. V dropped 6 bases and J dropped 6; count of bases not matched to a gene: 2. From germline, CDR1 is ENHRY and CDR2 SYGVKD. CDR3 coding DNA: TGTGCCATCAGGCTAGCGGGAGCCAATGAGCAGTTCTTC. Its translation: CAIRLAGANEQFF.

This clone was seen a single time. This rearrangement joins TRBV10-3 to TRBJ2-3; 7 bases line up with TRBD2. Germline CDR1 reads ENHRY; CDR2 reads SYGVKD. Trimming removed 5 bases from V and 6 bases from J; junction bases left unmatched: 11. CDR3 length: 15 amino acids. In DNA form, the CDR3 reads TGTGCCATCAGTACCCGGCGGGAGAAAAGTGATACGCAGTATTTT. It is translated as CAISTRREKSDTQYF.

This clone has a handful of counts. The V call is TRBV11-2, the J call TRBJ2-7; tentative D call: TRBD2 (5 bases). V lost 4 bases, J lost 1 base, and 11 bases lay in between. Germline assignment: CDR1 SGHAT and CDR2 FQNNGV. The CDR3 is made up of 14 amino acids. The DNA for the CDR3 is TGTGCCAGCAGCTCCCTTCGGGGTTCCTACGAGCAGTACTTC. Amino acid sequence: CASSSLRGSYEQYF.

The chain is built from TRBV7-2 and TRBJ2-5, with D uncertain. The CDR3 is made up of 14 amino acids. Trimming removed 5 bases from V and 5 bases from J, with 15 bases in between. The germline gives CDR1 SGHTA, CDR2 FQGNSA. The DNA for the CDR3 is TGTGCCAGCAGCAAGCCCCCATCTGGGGAGACCCAGTACTTC. Translating it yields CASSKPPSGETQYF.

A few counts support this clone. The rearrangement joins TRBV9 to TRBJ2-5; D is ambiguous. CDR1 is SGDLS and CDR2 is YYNGEE in the germline V gene. This CDR3 region has 14 residues. Trimming cost V 0 bases and J 4 bases, with 10 bases left between them. CDR3 sequence: CASSVGKRTETQYF. CDR3 DNA: TGTGCCAGCAGCGTAGGGAAACGGACAGAGACCCAGTACTTC.

This clone was recorded a few times. The chain employs TRBV30 and TRBJ2-3; 7 bases agree with TRBD2. Looked up from germline, CDR1 is GTSNPN and CDR2 is SVGIG (reference sequence). The CDR3 is 15 residues long. The ends lost 2 bases at V and 1 base at J; junction bases unmatched: 6. The CDR3 DNA reads as TGTGCCTGGAGTAGGGACTACCAACGCACAGATACGCAGTATTTT. Protein product: CAWSRDYQRTDTQYF.

This clone was picked up a small number of times. The chain carries TRBV28 and TRBJ2-7, with TRBD2 as a possible D gene (5 bases). Germline CDR1 MDHEN, CDR2 SYDVKM. The V end was cut by 4 bases, the J end by 0 bases, with 22 bases between. CDR3 size: 18 residues. CDR3 region: CASSSIFQRILSSYEQYF. The CDR3 DNA reads TGTGCCAGCAGTTCGATCTTTCAGCGGATCTTAAGCTCCTACGAGCAGTACTTC.

This clone was seen more than once but under ten times. The rearrangement links TRBV30 to TRBJ1-2; D remains ambiguous. The CDR3 covers 13 residues. In germline, CDR1 is GTSNPN, CDR2 SVGIG (reference sequence). V lost 2 bases, J lost 0 bases, and 7 bases lay in between. DNA for the CDR3: TGTGCCTGGAGTCCCGCAGCTAACTATGGCTACACCTTC. This codes for CAWSPAANYGYTF.

The rearrangement uses TRBV27 and TRBJ2-5; D perhaps matches TRBD1 (6 bases). V lost 2 bases and J 9 bases, leaving 13 bases between the germline ends. Germline loops: CDR1 MNHEY, CDR2 SMNVEV (reference sequence). CDR3 size: 13 residues. The DNA for the CDR3 is TGTGCCAGCAGTTTAGGACAGACCACCGCCCAGTACTTC. The encoded protein is CASSLGQTTAQYF.

A few counts support this clone. The rearrangement links TRBV10-3 to TRBJ2-3, with 13 bases aligning to TRBD2. Germline assignment: CDR1 ENHRY and CDR2 SYGVKD. The CDR3 extends over 15 amino acids. V lost 6 bases, J lost 6 bases, and 6 bases stayed unmatched. The CDR3 protein is CAISSTSGRADTQYF. CDR3 nucleotide sequence: TGTGCCATCAGCTCCACTAGCGGGAGGGCTGATACGCAGTATTTT.

The genes are TRBV10-3 and TRBJ2-7; the D gene is possibly TRBD1 (5 bases). Germline lookup yields CDR1 ENHRY and CDR2 SYGVKD. CDR3 length: 12 residues. V lost 5 bases and J 6 bases, leaving 11 bases between the germline ends. This CDR3 reads CAISSRQGEQYF. CDR3 nucleotide sequence: TGTGCCATCAGTTCGAGGCAGGGCGAGCAGTACTTC.

The genes are TRBV7-9 and TRBJ2-7; D tentatively reads TRBD1 or TRBD2 (5 bases each). The germline gives CDR1 SEHNR, CDR2 FQNEAQ (reference sequence). The V end lost 5 bases, the J end lost 5 bases, and 13 bases lay between the germline ends. This CDR3 is 13 amino acids long. The DNA for the CDR3 is TGTGCCAGCAGCCCCCGTAGGGACCACGAGCAGTACTTC. Translated, it gives CASSPRRDHEQYF.

This clone has just a few counts. The chain joins TRBV10-3 to TRBJ2-1; D perhaps matches TRBD2 (6 bases). CDR3 length: 14 amino acids. Trimming stripped 10 bases from V and 3 bases from J, with 16 bases between. The germline gives CDR1 ENHRY, CDR2 SYGVKD. CDR3 sequence (DNA): TGTGCCACCCTAAGTGGGACTGACTACAATGAGCAGTTCTTC. Amino acids: CATLSGTDYNEQFF.

The chain combines TRBV12-5 with TRBJ2-7, with 8 bases fitting TRBD2. J was trimmed by 5 bases and V by 3 bases; bases with no gene match: 9. Germline V lookup: CDR1 LGHNT, CDR2 FRNRAP. The CDR3 spans 15 residues. The CDR3 DNA follows: TGTGCTAGTGGTTTCGCCTGGGCGGGAGGAAACGAGCAGTACTTC. Protein sequence: CASGFAWAGGNEQYF.

This clone was seen just once. The chain combines TRBV28 with TRBJ2-1; 10 bases line up with TRBD2. The CDR3 is made up of 16 amino acids. Germline V gives CDR1 MDHEN, CDR2 SYDVKM. The V segment lost 2 bases and the J segment 7 bases; nucleotides outside the gene matches: 8. In DNA, the CDR3 is TGTGCCAGCAGTTTACGGTTAGCGGGAGGATCGAATGAGCAGTTCTTC. Its protein product is CASSLRLAGGSNEQFF.

V usage is TRBV29-1 and J usage is TRBJ1-1, with 9 bases lining up with TRBD1. Germline CDR1 and CDR2: SQVTM and ANQGSEA. Trimming took 2 bases from V and 5 from J; bases not matched to a gene: 6. The CDR3 totals 14 residues. The CDR3 loop is CSVEKVQGATEAFF. In DNA, the CDR3 is TGCAGCGTTGAAAAAGTACAGGGGGCTACTGAAGCTTTCTTT.

In the case of this clone: Additional DNA sequences in this sample encode the identical CDR3. The chain employs TRBV18 and TRBJ2-3; no clear D. Trimming removed 6 bases at V and 0 bases at J, with 1 base between. The CDR3 consists of 11 residues. Germline-derived CDR1 and CDR2 are KGHSH and LQKENI. The CDR3: CASSSTDTQYF. CDR3 sequence (DNA): TGTGCCAGCTCCAGCACAGATACGCAGTATTTT.

This clone was picked up a small number of times. The chain carries TRBV28 and TRBJ2-1, with D perhaps matching TRBD1 or TRBD2 (6 bases each). V was clipped by 6 bases and J by 7 bases, with 22 bases between them. This CDR3 contains 16 residues. Germline CDR1 and CDR2: MDHEN and SYDVKM. CDR3 residues: CASSPPGGGTLNEQFF. Here the CDR3 DNA reads TGTGCCAGCAGCCCGCCGGGCGGCGGGACATTAAATGAGCAGTTCTTC.

The rearrangement links TRBV25-1 to TRBJ1-2; maybe TRBD1 (6 bases). The CDR3 length is 14 residues. The V and J ends lost 1 base and 5 bases respectively, with 11 bases between them. Germline CDR1 MGHDK, CDR2 SYGVNS. CDR3 protein: CASSEWGREYGYTF. The CDR3 nucleotides are TGTGCCAGCAGTGAATGGGGGCGTGAGTATGGCTACACCTTC.

V and J are TRBV29-1 and TRBJ2-7; TRBD1 matches 8 bases. With 3 bases clipped from V and 5 bases from J, the junction kept 3 bases outside the gene matches. There are 12 residues in the CDR3. CDR1 is SQVTM and CDR2 is ANQGSEA in the germline V gene. CDR3 bases: TGCAGCGTTGACGCAGGGGGCGACGAGCAGTACTTC. The encoded protein is CSVDAGGDEQYF.